This record concerns one TCR beta chain sequence. The CDR3 contains 13 residues. Trimming shortened V by 4 bases and J by 3 bases, and 9 bases separated the two germline ends. CDR1 is SGDLS and CDR2 is YYNGEE in the germline V gene. The entry originates in a study of blood T cell repertoires in COVID-19. Study overall: Specimens from acute and convalescent COVID-19 originated in the United States, Italy and Spain.

Authors' processing steps: Counts of nucleated cells, estimated from reference gene primer amplification, were obtained. TCRdb's table, derived via immunoSEQ multiplex PCR, lists solely in-frame clones and lacks some. V, J and clone size derive from that table, while D and trimming were established from the DNA sequence. The table records fewer than 200,000 clones, around 87% of them present only once. Seattle participants joined during active infection and were tracked over time. The sequenced sample was peripheral blood. J is TRBJ2-3 and V is TRBV9; D call uncertain. The clonotype comes from a woman aged 80 or over with COVID-19, enrolled during active disease. The chain's CDR3 is CASSPASTDTQYF. CDR3 in DNA: TGTGCCAGCAGCCCCGCGAGTACAGATACGCAGTATTTT.